This T cell receptor (beta chain) originates from a study of blood T cell repertoires in COVID-19. Overall study: Acute-phase and convalescent COVID-19 samples originated in the United States, Italy and Spain. PBMCs, B-cell-depleted T cells, or T cells provided the cDNA or gDNA that made up the material.

The authors' processing: Estimated nucleated cell counts came from reference gene primer amplification. Profiling relied on immunoSEQ multiplex PCR, and the TCRdb table lists in-frame clones only, not all of them. V and J calls and clone size are those listed in that table; D and trimming were worked out from the DNA. The repertoire includes roughly 35,000 clones, approximately 86% of them detected once, and roughly 19% sits in the top ten. The CDR3 is 18 amino acids. Germline-derived CDR1 and CDR2 are SGHTA and FQGNSA. V trimming: 0 bases; J trimming: 0 bases; junction bases outside the gene matches: 8.

The sequencing sample was made of peripheral blood. The chain couples TRBV7-2 to TRBJ2-1; 7 bases agree with TRBD2. This sequence originates from a man between 65 and 85 years old with acute or convalescent COVID-19. CDR3 region: CASSLAKLAPSSYNEQFF. DNA of the CDR3: TGTGCCAGCAGCTTAGCTAAACTAGCGCCAAGCTCCTACAATGAGCAGTTCTTC.